The 2 T cell receptor beta chains below were found in one sample sequenced in a study of blood T cells in healthy people across ages. The use of a sample-barcoded 5' primer and a J-beta primer mix characterized a second PCR of roughly 6 to 11 cycles. TCRdb ran MiXCR on the 5' RACE reads and lists one entry per CDR3 protein. The data contain 630,000 or so distinct CDR3 sequences, about 30% of them seen just once; the ten biggest clones take up around 16%. What was sequenced was blood. The origin of the receptors is an elderly woman in good health.

This clonotype was counted at least ten times. V gene TRBV3-1 combines with J gene TRBJ2-7, with D perhaps matching TRBD2 (6 bases). The CDR3 runs to 13 residues. Trimming took off 11 bases at V and 5 bases at J, with 19 bases between the two ends. Per the germline V gene, CDR1 is LGHDT and CDR2 is YNNKEL (reference sequence). CDR3 nucleotides: TGTGCCGGCTCGGGACTCCGGAGGGACGAGCAGTACTTC. It encodes CAGSGLRRDEQYF.

The CDR3 sequence: CASSYGQGTGYNQPQHF. CDR3 bases: TGTGCCAGCAGTTACGGCCAGGGGACAGGCTACAATCAGCCCCAGCATTTT. The chain is built from TRBV6-2 or TRBV6-3 and TRBJ1-5, with 8 bases fitting TRBD1. The V segment lost 2 bases and the J segment 3 bases; nucleotides outside the gene matches: 9. The CDR3 has 17 amino acids. In germline, CDR1 is MNHEY, CDR2 SVGEGT.